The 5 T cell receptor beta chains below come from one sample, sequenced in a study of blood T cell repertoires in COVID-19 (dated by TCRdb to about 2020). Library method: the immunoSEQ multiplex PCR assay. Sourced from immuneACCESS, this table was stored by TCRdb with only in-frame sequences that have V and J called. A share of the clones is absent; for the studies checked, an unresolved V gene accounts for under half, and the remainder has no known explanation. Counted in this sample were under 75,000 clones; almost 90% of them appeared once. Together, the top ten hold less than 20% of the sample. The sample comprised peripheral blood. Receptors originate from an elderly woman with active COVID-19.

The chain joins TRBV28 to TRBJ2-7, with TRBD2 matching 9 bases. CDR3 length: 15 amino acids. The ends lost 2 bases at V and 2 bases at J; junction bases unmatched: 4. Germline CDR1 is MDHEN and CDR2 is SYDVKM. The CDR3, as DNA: TGTGCCAGCAGTTTAGGCGGGGGGGGGCCCTACGAGCAGTACTTC. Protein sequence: CASSLGGGGPYEQYF. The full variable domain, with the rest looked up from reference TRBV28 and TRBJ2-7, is DVKVTQSSRYLVKRTGEKVFLECVQDMDHENMFWYRQDPGLGLRLIYFSYDVKMKEKGDIPEGYSVSREKKERFSLILESASTNQTSMYLCASSLGGGGPYEQYFGPGTRLTVT.

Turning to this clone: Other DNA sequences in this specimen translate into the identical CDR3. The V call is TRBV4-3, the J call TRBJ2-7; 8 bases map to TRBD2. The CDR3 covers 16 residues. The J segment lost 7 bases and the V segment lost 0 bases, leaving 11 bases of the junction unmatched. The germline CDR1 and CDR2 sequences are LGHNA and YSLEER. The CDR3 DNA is TGCGCCAGCAGCCAAGATCTGAGCGGGGGCGGCTATGAGCAGTACTTC. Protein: CASSQDLSGGGYEQYF.

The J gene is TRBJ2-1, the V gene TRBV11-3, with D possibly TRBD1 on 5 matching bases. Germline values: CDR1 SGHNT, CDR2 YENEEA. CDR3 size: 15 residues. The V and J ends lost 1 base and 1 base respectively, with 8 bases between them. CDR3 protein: CASSLGTPSYNEQFF. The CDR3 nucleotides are TGTGCCAGCAGCTTAGGGACACCTTCCTACAATGAGCAGTTCTTC.

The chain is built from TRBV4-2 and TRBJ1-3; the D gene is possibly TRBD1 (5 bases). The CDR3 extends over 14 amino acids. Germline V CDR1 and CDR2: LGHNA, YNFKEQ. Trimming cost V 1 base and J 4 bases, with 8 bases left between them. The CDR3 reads CASSQVWTGNTIYF. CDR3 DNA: TGTGCCAGCAGCCAAGTTTGGACAGGAAACACCATATATTTT.

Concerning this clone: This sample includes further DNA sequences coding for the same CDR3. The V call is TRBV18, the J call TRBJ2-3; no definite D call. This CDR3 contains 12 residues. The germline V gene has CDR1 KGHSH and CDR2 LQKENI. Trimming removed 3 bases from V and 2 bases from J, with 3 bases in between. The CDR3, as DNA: TGTGCCAGCTCACCGTACACAGATACGCAGTATTTT. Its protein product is CASSPYTDTQYF.